This TCR beta chain was obtained from a study of CD8+CD57+ T cells in acquired aplastic anemia. Study-wide background: CD4+ reads averaged about 10 million in healthy donors. Overall study results and limits: Levels of CD8+ Simpson's diversity were not significantly distinct in patients versus controls. Overlapping CD8+ CDR3 repertoires of patients and controls contained under 35 shared sequences.

With regard to this clonotype: What it recognizes is unknown. Germline is not matched at one junction end, which may reflect a read error.

CDR3 and TCR beta VDJ profiling relied on a genomic DNA template. Each CDR3 protein gets one entry after TCRdb re-called the reads with MiXCR. The table has about 400,000 distinct CDR3 sequences, 55% to 70% seen once. This CDR3 spans 14 amino acids. Germline lookup yields CDR1 SGHTA and CDR2 FQGTGA. The V and J genes are TRBV7-3 and TRBJ2-5; D possibly matches TRBD1 or TRBD2 (6 bases each). Input material: sorted CD4+, CD8+, or CD8+CD57+ T cells (not recorded which) from PBMCs. The TCR originated in a human donor in good health, serving as a control. CDR3 sequence (DNA): TGCGCCAGCAGCCAAAACAGGGAGGAAGAGACCAAGTACTTC. It yields the protein CASSQNREEETKYF.